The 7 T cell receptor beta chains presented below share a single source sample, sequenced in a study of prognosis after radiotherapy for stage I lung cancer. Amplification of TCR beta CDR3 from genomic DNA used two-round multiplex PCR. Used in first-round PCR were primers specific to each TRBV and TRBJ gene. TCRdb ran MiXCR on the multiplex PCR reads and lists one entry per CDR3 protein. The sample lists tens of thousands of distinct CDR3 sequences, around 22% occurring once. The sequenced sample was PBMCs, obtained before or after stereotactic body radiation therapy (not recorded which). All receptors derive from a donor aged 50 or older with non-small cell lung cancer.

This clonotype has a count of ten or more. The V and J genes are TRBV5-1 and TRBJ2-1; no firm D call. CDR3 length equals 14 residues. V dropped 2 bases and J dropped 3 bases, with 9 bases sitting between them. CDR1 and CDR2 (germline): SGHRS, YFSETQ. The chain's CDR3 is CASSFTEFYNEQFF. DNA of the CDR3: TGCGCCAGCAGCTTTACAGAGTTCTACAATGAGCAGTTCTTC.

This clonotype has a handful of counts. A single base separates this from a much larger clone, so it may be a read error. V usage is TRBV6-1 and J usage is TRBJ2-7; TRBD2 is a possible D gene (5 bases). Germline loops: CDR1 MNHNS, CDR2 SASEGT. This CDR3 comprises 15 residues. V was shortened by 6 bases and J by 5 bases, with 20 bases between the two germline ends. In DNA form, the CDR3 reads TGTGCCAGCAGACCCACGACTATCGCTCTCCACGAGCAGTACTTC. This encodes CASRPTTIALHEQYF.

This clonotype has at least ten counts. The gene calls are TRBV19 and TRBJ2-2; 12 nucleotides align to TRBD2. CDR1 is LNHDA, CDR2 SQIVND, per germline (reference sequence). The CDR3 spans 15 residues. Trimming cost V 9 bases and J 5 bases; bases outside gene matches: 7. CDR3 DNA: TGTGCCAGCAATCTAGCGGGAGGGTTTACCGGGGAGCTGTTTTTT. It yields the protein CASNLAGGFTGELFF.

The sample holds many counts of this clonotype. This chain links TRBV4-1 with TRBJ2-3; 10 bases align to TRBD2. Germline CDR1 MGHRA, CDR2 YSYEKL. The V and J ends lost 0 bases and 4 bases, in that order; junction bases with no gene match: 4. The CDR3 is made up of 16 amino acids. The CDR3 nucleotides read TGCGCCAGCAGCCAAGATGGGCTAGCGGGGGCAGATACGCAGTATTTT. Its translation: CASSQDGLAGADTQYF.

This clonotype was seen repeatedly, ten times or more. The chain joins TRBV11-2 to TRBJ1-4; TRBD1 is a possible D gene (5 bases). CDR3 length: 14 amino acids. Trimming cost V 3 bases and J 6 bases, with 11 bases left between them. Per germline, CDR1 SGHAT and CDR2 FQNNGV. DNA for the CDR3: TGTGCCAGCAGCTTGCGGATCAGGGATGAAAAACTGTTTTTT. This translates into CASSLRIRDEKLFF.

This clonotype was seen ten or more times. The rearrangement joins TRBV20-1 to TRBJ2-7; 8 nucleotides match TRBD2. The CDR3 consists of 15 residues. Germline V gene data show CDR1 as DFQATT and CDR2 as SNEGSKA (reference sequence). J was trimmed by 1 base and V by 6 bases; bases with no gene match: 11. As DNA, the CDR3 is TGCAGTGCCGACCCTACTAGCGGCTCGTCCTACGAGCAGTACTTC. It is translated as CSADPTSGSSYEQYF.

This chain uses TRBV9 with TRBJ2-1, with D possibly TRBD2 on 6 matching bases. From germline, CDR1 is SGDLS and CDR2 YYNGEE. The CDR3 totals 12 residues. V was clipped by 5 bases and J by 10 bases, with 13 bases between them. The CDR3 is CASSKLAHEQFF. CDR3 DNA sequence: TGTGCCAGCAGTAAACTAGCCCACGAGCAGTTCTTC. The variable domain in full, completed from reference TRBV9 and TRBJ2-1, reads DSGVTQTPKHLITATGQRVTLRCSPRSGDLSVYWYQQSLDQGLQFLIQYYNGEERAKGNILERFSAQQFPDLHSELNLSSLELGDSALYFCASSKLAHEQFFGPGTRLTVL.